These 15 T cell receptor beta chains were sequenced from one sample in a study of fetal regulatory T cell absence and autoimmunity. TCRdb's table, derived via immunoSEQ multiplex PCR, lists solely in-frame clones and lacks some. Of more than 85,000 clones in the sample, approximately 79% were seen once. The sequencing sample was made of pancreas tissue. The source of these receptors is a male donor with IPEX syndrome.

This chain connects TRBV7-9 to TRBJ1-2; perhaps TRBD1 as D (6 bases). The CDR3 has 14 residues. CDR1 is SEHNR and CDR2 is FQNEAQ in the germline V gene (reference sequence). The germline V and J ends were trimmed by 1 base and 6 bases, with 12 bases remaining between them. The CDR3 DNA reads TGTGCCAGCAGCTTAGTGAAACAGGGAGATGGCTACACCTTC. Protein sequence: CASSLVKQGDGYTF.

The V call is TRBV2, the J call TRBJ2-3, with TRBD2 matching over 10 bases. Germline V lookup: CDR1 SNHLY, CDR2 FYNNEI. The CDR3 spans 15 residues. After removal of 2 bases from V and 3 bases from J, the junction contained 2 bases not matched to a gene. The CDR3 is CASSELAGVTDTQYF. In DNA, the CDR3 is TGTGCCAGCAGTGAACTAGCGGGAGTAACAGATACGCAGTATTTT. Full variable domain (rest looked up from reference TRBV2 and TRBJ2-3): EPEVTQTPSHQVTQMGQEVILRCVPISNHLYFYWYRQILGQKVEFLVSFYNNEISEKSEIFDDQFSVERPDGSNFTLKIRSTKLEDSAMYFCASSELAGVTDTQYFGPGTRLTVL.

This clone was observed a few times. The CDR3 sequence: CASSDGTEYGYTF. CDR3 coding DNA: TGTGCCAGCAGTGATGGGACTGAGTATGGCTACACCTTC. The chain uses TRBV2 and TRBJ1-2; the D gene is possibly TRBD1 (5 bases). CDR1 is SNHLY, CDR2 FYNNEI, per germline. V shed 3 bases and J shed 5 bases, with 10 bases lying between them. This CDR3 spans 13 amino acids.

The rearrangement links TRBV10-2 to TRBJ2-3, with 11 bases aligning to TRBD2. Germline loops: CDR1 WSHSY, CDR2 SAAADI. This CDR3 has 18 residues. With 1 base clipped from V and 2 bases from J, the junction kept 8 bases outside the gene matches. DNA of the CDR3: TGCGCCAGCAGTGAGTGGCTAGCGGGGGGCCCGTTCACAGATACGCAGTATTTT. This codes for CASSEWLAGGPFTDTQYF.

This clone came up a few times. This chain links TRBV5-1 with TRBJ2-1; D is unclear. CDR1 and CDR2 (germline): SGHRS, YFSETQ. The V and J ends lost 0 bases and 9 bases respectively, with 4 bases between them. This CDR3 has 11 residues. The CDR3 here is CASSLGAEQFF. In DNA, the CDR3 is TGCGCCAGCAGCTTGGGGGCTGAGCAGTTCTTC.

The CDR3 bases are TGTGCCAGCAGCCCGGACAGGGGGCGGTACGAGCAGTACTTC. Encoded protein: CASSPDRGRYEQYF. The chain carries TRBV5-4 and TRBJ2-7; 11 nucleotides match TRBD1. The length of the CDR3 is 14 residues. CDR1 is SGHNT and CDR2 is YYREEE in the germline V gene (reference sequence). V shed 4 bases and J 4 bases; nucleotides not matched to a gene: 4.

The genes are TRBV7-9 and TRBJ2-3, with D uncertain. The V end was cut by 5 bases, the J end by 6 bases, with 9 bases between. The CDR3 contains 12 residues. Germline V gene sequence: CDR1 SEHNR, CDR2 FQNEAQ (reference sequence). The CDR3 reads CASSAWADTQYF. CDR3 nucleotide sequence: TGTGCCAGCAGCGCGTGGGCGGATACGCAGTATTTT.

The rearrangement joins TRBV18 to TRBJ1-1; 8 positions agree with TRBD1. Germline V gives CDR1 KGHSH, CDR2 LQKENI. V lost 3 bases, J lost 5 bases, and 5 bases stayed unmatched. This CDR3 contains 14 residues. Here the CDR3 reads CASSPGQACTEAFF. The CDR3 DNA sequence: TGTGCCAGCTCACCGGGACAGGCCTGTACTGAAGCTTTCTTT.

This chain links TRBV5-4 with TRBJ1-1, with 7 bases aligning to TRBD1. The CDR3 totals 14 residues. With V trimmed by 4 bases and J by 3 bases, 6 bases remained unmatched. CDR1 is SGHNT and CDR2 is YYREEE in the germline V gene (reference sequence). CDR3 region: CASSPTGEDTEAFF. The CDR3 nucleotides are TGTGCCAGCAGCCCTACAGGGGAGGACACTGAAGCTTTCTTT. The full variable domain, rest sourced from reference TRBV5-4 and TRBJ1-1, is ETGVTQSPTHLIKTRGQQVTLRCSSQSGHNTVSWYQQALGQGPQFIFQYYREEENGRGNFPPRFSGLQFPNYSSELNVNALELDDSALYLCASSPTGEDTEAFFGQGTRLTVV.

The V gene is TRBV11-2, the J gene TRBJ2-5, with TRBD2 matching 10 bases. V was pared by 1 base and J by 2 bases, with 10 bases of the junction left unmatched. CDR3 length equals 18 residues. Germline assignment: CDR1 SGHAT and CDR2 FQNNGV. This CDR3 is CASSLAPLGAGGQETQYF. The DNA of the CDR3 is TGTGCCAGCAGCTTAGCCCCCTTAGGAGCGGGGGGGCAAGAGACCCAGTACTTC.

This clone was detected a few times. The chain combines TRBV14 with TRBJ2-7; 7 nucleotides line up with TRBD2. This CDR3 comprises 16 residues. Germline assignment: CDR1 SGHDN and CDR2 FVKESK. V dropped 3 bases and J dropped 4; count of bases not matched to a gene: 12. The CDR3 region is CASSQATVGGSYEQYF. CDR3 in DNA: TGTGCCAGCAGCCAGGCCACCGTGGGCGGGAGTTACGAGCAGTACTTC.

The chain is built from TRBV27 and TRBJ2-3; TRBD2 is a possible D gene (6 bases). The CDR3 is 15 residues long. CDR1 is MNHEY, CDR2 SMNVEV, per germline (reference sequence). Trimming pared 3 bases from V and 4 bases from J, leaving 14 bases between. The CDR3 bases are TGTGCCAGCAGTTTTCGAGGGAGGTATGCAGATACGCAGTATTTT. Translation gives CASSFRGRYADTQYF.

The chain carries TRBV29-1 and TRBJ2-5; D may be TRBD2 (5 bases). Germline V lookup: CDR1 SQVTM, CDR2 ANQGSEA. The CDR3 runs to 12 residues. The CDR3 loop reads CSLSSGGETQYF. CDR3 sequence (DNA): TGCAGTTTGAGTAGTGGCGGGGAGACCCAGTACTTC.

The rearrangement links TRBV5-1 to TRBJ1-1; a weak D match, TRBD1 (6 bases). V was cut by 4 bases and J by 1 base, with 11 bases left in between. CDR3 length equals 14 residues. Germline CDR1 reads SGHRS; CDR2 reads YFSETQ. The CDR3 here is CASSRLGQNTEAFF. In DNA, the CDR3 is TGCGCCAGCAGCAGATTGGGACAGAACACTGAAGCTTTCTTT.

J is TRBJ2-4 and V is TRBV7-6, with D uncertain. Trimming removed 5 bases at V and 0 bases at J, with 8 bases between. The germline gives CDR1 SGHVS, CDR2 FNYEAQ. The CDR3 spans 14 residues. The CDR3 coding sequence is TGTGCCAGCAGCCCCCCCCTAGCCAAAAACATTCAGTACTTC. This encodes CASSPPLAKNIQYF.